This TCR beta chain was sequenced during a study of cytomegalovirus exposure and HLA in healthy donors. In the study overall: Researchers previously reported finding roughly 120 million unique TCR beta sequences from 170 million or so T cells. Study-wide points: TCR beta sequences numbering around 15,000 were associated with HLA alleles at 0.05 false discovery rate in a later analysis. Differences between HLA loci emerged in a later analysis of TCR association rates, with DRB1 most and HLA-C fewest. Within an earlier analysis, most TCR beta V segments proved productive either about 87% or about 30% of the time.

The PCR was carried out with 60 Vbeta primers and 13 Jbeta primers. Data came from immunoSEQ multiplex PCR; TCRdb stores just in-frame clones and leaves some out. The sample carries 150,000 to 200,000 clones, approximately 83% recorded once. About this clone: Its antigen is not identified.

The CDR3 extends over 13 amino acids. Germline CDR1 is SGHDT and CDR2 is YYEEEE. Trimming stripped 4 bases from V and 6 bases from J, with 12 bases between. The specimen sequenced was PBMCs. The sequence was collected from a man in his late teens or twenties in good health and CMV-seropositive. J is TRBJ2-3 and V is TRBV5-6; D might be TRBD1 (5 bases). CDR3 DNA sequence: TGTGCCAGCAGCCCTGGGGCCGGTGATACGCAGTATTTT. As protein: CASSPGAGDTQYF.